Included here is one TCR beta chain sequence, with context. Listed TCR primers, together with previously described methods, were used for the bulk TCR libraries. TCRdb re-analysed the PCR reads in MiXCR, keeping a single row per CDR3 protein. The table lists about half a million distinct CDR3 sequences, around 23% of them singletons. The germline gives CDR1 DFQATT, CDR2 SNEGSKA (reference sequence). CDR3 length equals 16 residues. Trimming stripped 6 bases from V and 4 bases from J, with 23 bases between. This sample stems from a study of molecular identifiers for immune sequencing clone quantification.

This receptor was taken from a human donor in good health. Some libraries in this study had Jurkat cell RNA spiked in. The chain recombines TRBV20-1 with TRBJ2-3; D possibly corresponds to TRBD2 (5 bases). The sample consisted of naive CD8+ T cells from blood, with Jurkat cell RNA spiked in. Subset specified: FACS-sorted CD8+CD4-CCR7+CD45RA+ naive T cells. CDR3 nucleotides: TGCAGTGCCCACCCCTATAACCTAGTGCGGGCAGATACGCAGTATTTT. Protein: CSAHPYNLVRADTQYF.